The clone carrying this T cell receptor beta chain was counted a few times. The length of the CDR3 is 14 residues. Germline assignment: CDR1 SGHRS and CDR2 YFSETQ. V was clipped by 0 bases and J by 4 bases, with 10 bases between them. The sample comes from a study of blood T cell repertoires in COVID-19. The wider study: Whether acute or convalescent, the COVID-19 samples came from the United States, Italy and Spain. In each case, the material was cDNA or gDNA derived from T cells, B-cell-depleted T cells, or PBMCs.

In the authors' workflow: The assay estimated nucleated cells by amplifying reference gene primers. The table came from immunoSEQ multiplex PCR; TCRdb's copy has only in-frame clones and leaves some out. The V and J calls and the clone size are those of that table, but D and trimming were determined from the DNA. The data contain about 83,000 clones, around 90% of them singletons. This TCR came from a woman older than 75 with active or convalescent COVID-19. Input material: peripheral blood. The rearrangement links TRBV5-1 to TRBJ1-2, with D possibly matching TRBD1 (5 bases). The CDR3 DNA sequence: TGCGCCAGCAGCTTGGGGGGCGGATCCTATGGCTACACCTTC. It specifies CASSLGGGSYGYTF. Using reference TRBV5-1 and TRBJ1-2 for the parts outside the CDR3, the full variable domain is KAGVTQTPRYLIKTRGQQVTLSCSPISGHRSVSWYQQTPGQGLQFLFEYFSETQRNKGNFPGRFSGRQFSNSRSEMNVSTLELGDSALYLCASSLGGGSYGYTFGSGTRLTVV.